This TCR beta chain was recovered during a study of T cell changes during pregnancy in multiple sclerosis. Profiling relied on immunoSEQ multiplex PCR, and the TCRdb table lists in-frame clones only, not all of them. The table shows approximately 63,000 clones, with roughly 91% occurring only once. The CDR3 consists of 15 residues. The germline V and J ends were trimmed by 0 bases and 5 bases, with 11 bases remaining between them. Germline lookup yields CDR1 SGHNT and CDR2 YYREEE (reference sequence). J is TRBJ1-4 and V is TRBV5-4; no definite D call. This TCR was recovered from a female donor in good health, enrolled as a control in a pregnancy study. The source material was peripheral blood, sampled in the third trimester of pregnancy. The CDR3 DNA sequence: TGTGCCAGCAGCTTGGGGGGAGCTTCCAATGAAAAACTGTTTTTT. It codes for CASSLGGASNEKLFF.